These T cell receptor beta chains were read from a single sample in a study of T cells in Graves' hyperthyroidism and ophthalmopathy. TCRdb reprocessed the multiplex PCR reads via MiXCR and lists one record per CDR3 protein. The sample has about 840,000 distinct CDR3 sequences; roughly 37% are singletons. The sequenced material came from blood. These receptors were taken from a man aged 18 to 29 with Graves' hyperthyroidism. The CDR3 runs from the conserved cysteine through the conserved F or W. The D gene is left open where the match is weak. Clone size appears in some rows only: once, few, many, or a class for an expanded clone.

abundance: many
j_gene: TRBJ2-7
d_gene: .
v_gene: TRBV10-3
len: 12
CDR3aa: CAIRGQGYEQYF
CDR3nt: TGTGCCATCAGAGGGCAGGGGTACGAGCAGTACTTC

abundance: few
j_gene: TRBJ1-2
d_gene: .
v_gene: TRBV19
len: 15
CDR3aa: CASSKNQGFVYGYTF
CDR3nt: TGTGCCAGTAGTAAAAACCAGGGATTCGTCTATGGCTACACCTTC

abundance: few
j_gene: TRBJ2-6
d_gene: .
v_gene: TRBV12-3/TRBV12-4
len: 17
CDR3aa: CASTEGQPVSGANVLTF
CDR3nt: TGTGCCAGCACCGAAGGACAGCCAGTCTCTGGGGCCAACGTCCTGACTTTC

abundance: few
j_gene: TRBJ2-5
d_gene: TRBD2
v_gene: TRBV27
len: 14
CDR3aa: CASSPGLAWETQYF
CDR3nt: TGTGCCAGCAGTCCGGGACTAGCGTGGGAGACCCAGTACTTC

abundance: .
j_gene: TRBJ2-2
d_gene: TRBD1
v_gene: TRBV29-1
len: 12
CDR3aa: CSVGDRGRELFF
CDR3nt: TGCAGCGTAGGGGACAGGGGCCGGGAGCTGTTTTTT

abundance: few
j_gene: TRBJ2-2
d_gene: TRBD2
v_gene: TRBV20-1
len: 15
CDR3aa: CSARDVTSDTGELFF
CDR3nt: TGCAGTGCTAGAGATGTCACTAGCGACACCGGGGAGCTGTTTTTT

abundance: few
j_gene: TRBJ1-2
d_gene: TRBD1
v_gene: TRBV20-1
len: 15
CDR3aa: CSARSPRDSRYGYTF
CDR3nt: TGCAGTGCAAGGAGCCCCCGGGACAGTCGGTATGGCTACACCTTC

abundance: .
j_gene: TRBJ1-1
d_gene: .
v_gene: TRBV7-2
len: 14
CDR3aa: CASSFEEGATEAFF
CDR3nt: TGTGCCAGCAGTTTCGAGGAAGGGGCCACTGAAGCTTTCTTT

abundance: many
j_gene: TRBJ1-5
d_gene: .
v_gene: TRBV7-3
len: 16
CDR3aa: CASSRKARYSNQPQHF
CDR3nt: TGTGCCAGCAGCCGAAAGGCGCGGTATAGCAATCAGCCCCAGCATTTT

abundance: many
j_gene: TRBJ2-7
d_gene: TRBD1
v_gene: TRBV9
len: 14
CDR3aa: CASSLGQGINEQYF
CDR3nt: TGTGCCAGCAGCCTCGGACAGGGTATCAACGAGCAGTACTTC

abundance: .
j_gene: TRBJ1-4
d_gene: .
v_gene: TRBV30
len: 13
CDR3aa: CACDQGPGEKLFF
CDR3nt: TGTGCCTGTGACCAGGGTCCGGGGGAAAAACTGTTTTTT

abundance: .
j_gene: TRBJ1-5
d_gene: .
v_gene: TRBV6-5
len: 13
CDR3aa: CASSRTVHQPQHF
CDR3nt: TGTGCCAGCAGTAGGACAGTTCATCAGCCCCAGCATTTT

abundance: many
j_gene: TRBJ2-6
d_gene: .
v_gene: TRBV29-1
len: 13
CDR3aa: CSVGPPGANVLTF
CDR3nt: TGCAGCGTAGGCCCCCCTGGGGCCAACGTCCTGACTTTC

abundance: .
j_gene: TRBJ1-5
d_gene: .
v_gene: TRBV7-9
len: 13
CDR3aa: CASSLAREGPQHF
CDR3nt: TGTGCCAGCAGCTTAGCGCGGGAGGGGCCCCAGCATTTT

abundance: .
j_gene: TRBJ2-7
d_gene: TRBD2
v_gene: TRBV15
len: 16
CDR3aa: CATSKASGGHSYEQYF
CDR3nt: TGTGCCACCAGCAAAGCTAGCGGGGGCCACTCCTACGAGCAGTACTTC

abundance: .
j_gene: TRBJ2-5
d_gene: TRBD1
v_gene: TRBV11-2
len: 14
CDR3aa: CASSYDRGGETQYF
CDR3nt: TGTGCCAGCAGCTACGACAGGGGCGGGGAGACCCAGTACTTC

abundance: many
j_gene: TRBJ2-5
d_gene: TRBD2
v_gene: TRBV20-1
len: 14
CDR3aa: CSARGLAGRETQYF
CDR3nt: TGCAGTGCTAGAGGACTAGCGGGTCGAGAGACCCAGTACTTC